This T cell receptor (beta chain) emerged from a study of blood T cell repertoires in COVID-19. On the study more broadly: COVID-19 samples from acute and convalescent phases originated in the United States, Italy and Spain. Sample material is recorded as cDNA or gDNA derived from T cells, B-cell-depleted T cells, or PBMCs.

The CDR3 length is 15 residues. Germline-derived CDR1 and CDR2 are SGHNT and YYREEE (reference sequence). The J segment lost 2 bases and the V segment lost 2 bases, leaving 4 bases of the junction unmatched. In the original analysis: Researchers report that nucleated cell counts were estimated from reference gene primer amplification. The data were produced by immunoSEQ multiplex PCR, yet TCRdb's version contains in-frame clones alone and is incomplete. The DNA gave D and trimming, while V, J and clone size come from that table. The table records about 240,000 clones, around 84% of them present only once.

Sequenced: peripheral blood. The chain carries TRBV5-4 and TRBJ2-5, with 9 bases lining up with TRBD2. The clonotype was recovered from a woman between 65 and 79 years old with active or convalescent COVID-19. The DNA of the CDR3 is TGTGCCAGCAGCTTAGCGGGGGGTCTTCAAGAGACCCAGTACTTC. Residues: CASSLAGGLQETQYF.